This TCR beta chain was documented in a study of CD8 T cells in Susac syndrome. RNA, at roughly 0.5 to 1 ug, was reverse transcribed with random hexamers. One entry per CDR3 protein, called by TCRdb with MiXCR from the immunoSEQ multiplex PCR reads. Among roughly 110,000 distinct CDR3 sequences, approximately 95% were seen once, and the ten largest hold 0.4% to 0.5%. The CDR3 is made up of 15 amino acids. Trimming removed 2 bases at V and 4 bases at J, with 17 bases between. Germline values: CDR1 DFQATT, CDR2 SNEGSKA (reference sequence). About this clonotype: Antigen: not known.

Whole-study results and caveats: A relatively small number of individuals underwent TCR sequencing and HLA analysis.

Sequencing was carried out using CD8+ T cells from PBMCs. The clonotype was recovered from a human donor with Susac syndrome. The chain links TRBV20-1 to TRBJ1-1; D is perhaps TRBD1 (5 bases). The CDR3 spells CSARLVQGLGTEAFF. CDR3 in DNA: TGCAGTGCTAGATTAGTCCAGGGCCTTGGCACTGAAGCTTTCTTT.